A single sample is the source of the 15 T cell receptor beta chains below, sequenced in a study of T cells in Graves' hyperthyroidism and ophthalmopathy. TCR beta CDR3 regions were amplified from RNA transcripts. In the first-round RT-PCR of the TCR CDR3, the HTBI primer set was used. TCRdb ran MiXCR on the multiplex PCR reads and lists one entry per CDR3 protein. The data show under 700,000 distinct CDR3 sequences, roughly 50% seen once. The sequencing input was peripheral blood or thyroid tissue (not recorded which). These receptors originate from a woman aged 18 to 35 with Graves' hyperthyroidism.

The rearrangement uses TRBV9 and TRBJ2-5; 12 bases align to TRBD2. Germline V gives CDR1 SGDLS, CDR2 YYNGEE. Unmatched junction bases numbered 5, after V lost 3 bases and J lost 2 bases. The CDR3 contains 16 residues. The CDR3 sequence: CASSEETSGRQETQYF. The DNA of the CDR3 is TGTGCCAGCAGCGAAGAGACTAGCGGGAGACAAGAGACCCAGTACTTC.

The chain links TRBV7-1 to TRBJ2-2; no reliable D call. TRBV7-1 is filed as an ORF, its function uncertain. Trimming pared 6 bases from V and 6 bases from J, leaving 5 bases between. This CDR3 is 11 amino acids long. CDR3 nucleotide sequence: TGTGCCAGCAGACTGCCCGGGGAGCTGTTTTTT. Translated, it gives CASRLPGELFF.

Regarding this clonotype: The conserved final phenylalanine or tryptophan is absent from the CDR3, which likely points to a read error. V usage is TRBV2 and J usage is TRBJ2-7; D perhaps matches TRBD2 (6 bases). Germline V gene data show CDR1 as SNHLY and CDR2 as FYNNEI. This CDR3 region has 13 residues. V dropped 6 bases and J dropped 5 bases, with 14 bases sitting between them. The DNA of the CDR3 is TGTGCCAGCAGCTTAGGAGGGATTGACGAGCAGTACCTC. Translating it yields CASSLGGIDEQYL.

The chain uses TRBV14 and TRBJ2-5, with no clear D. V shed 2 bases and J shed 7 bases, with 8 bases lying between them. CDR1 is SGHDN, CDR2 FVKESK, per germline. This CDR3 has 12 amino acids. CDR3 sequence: CASSQSVGTQYF. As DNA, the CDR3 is TGTGCCAGCAGCCAAAGCGTCGGGACCCAGTACTTC.

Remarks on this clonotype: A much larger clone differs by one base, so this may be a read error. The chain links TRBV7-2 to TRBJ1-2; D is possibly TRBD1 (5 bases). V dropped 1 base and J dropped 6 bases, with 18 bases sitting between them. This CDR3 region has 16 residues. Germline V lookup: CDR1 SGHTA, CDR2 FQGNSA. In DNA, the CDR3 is TGTGCCAGCAGCTTAGGTGGGACCCCCCTTACTCATGGCTACACCTTC. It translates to CASSLGGTPLTHGYTF. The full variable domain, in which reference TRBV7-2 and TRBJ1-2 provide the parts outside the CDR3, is GAGVSQSPSNKVTEKGKDVELRCDPISGHTALYWYRQSLGQGLEFLIYFQGNSAPDKSGLPSDRFSAERTGGSVSTLTIQRTQQEDSAVYLCASSLGGTPLTHGYTFGSGTRLTVV.

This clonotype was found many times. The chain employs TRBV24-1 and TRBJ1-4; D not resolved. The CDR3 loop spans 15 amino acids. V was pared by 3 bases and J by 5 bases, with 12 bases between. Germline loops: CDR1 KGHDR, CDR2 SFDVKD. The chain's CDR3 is CATSDPREGNEKLFF. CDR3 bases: TGTGCCACCAGTGATCCTCGGGAAGGGAATGAAAAACTGTTTTTT.

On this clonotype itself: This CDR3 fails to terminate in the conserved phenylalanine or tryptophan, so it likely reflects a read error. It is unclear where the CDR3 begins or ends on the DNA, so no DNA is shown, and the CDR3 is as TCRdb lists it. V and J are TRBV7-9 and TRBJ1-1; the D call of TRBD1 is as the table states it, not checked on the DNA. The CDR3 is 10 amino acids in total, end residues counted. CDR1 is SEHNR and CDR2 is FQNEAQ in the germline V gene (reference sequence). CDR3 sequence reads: CASSWTLEAS.

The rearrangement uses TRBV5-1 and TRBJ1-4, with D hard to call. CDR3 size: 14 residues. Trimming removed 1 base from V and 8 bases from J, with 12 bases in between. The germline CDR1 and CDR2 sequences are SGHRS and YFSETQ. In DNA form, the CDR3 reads TGCGCCAGCAGCTTGTTTGGGTTATCGGAAAAACTGTTTTTT. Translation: CASSLFGLSEKLFF.

CDR3 bases: TGCAGCGCTCGGACTAGCGGGTTCACCGGGGAGCTGTTTTTT. It is translated as CSARTSGFTGELFF. The chain carries TRBV29-1 and TRBJ2-2; 11 nucleotides match TRBD2. There are 14 residues in the CDR3. V was pared by 7 bases and J by 4 bases, with 5 bases of the junction left unmatched. Germline V CDR1 and CDR2: SQVTM, ANQGSEA.

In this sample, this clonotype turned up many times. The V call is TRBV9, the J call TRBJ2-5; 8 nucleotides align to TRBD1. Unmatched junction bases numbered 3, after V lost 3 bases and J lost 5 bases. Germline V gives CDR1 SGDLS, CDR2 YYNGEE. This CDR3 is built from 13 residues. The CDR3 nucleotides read TGTGCCAGCAGCGCGACAGGGGACGAGACCCAGTACTTC. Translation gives CASSATGDETQYF.

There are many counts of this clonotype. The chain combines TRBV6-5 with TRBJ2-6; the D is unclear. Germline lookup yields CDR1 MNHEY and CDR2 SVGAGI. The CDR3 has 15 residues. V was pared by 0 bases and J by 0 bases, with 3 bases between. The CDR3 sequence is CASSYSDSGANVLTF. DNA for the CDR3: TGTGCCAGCAGTTACTCGGACTCTGGGGCCAACGTCCTGACTTTC.

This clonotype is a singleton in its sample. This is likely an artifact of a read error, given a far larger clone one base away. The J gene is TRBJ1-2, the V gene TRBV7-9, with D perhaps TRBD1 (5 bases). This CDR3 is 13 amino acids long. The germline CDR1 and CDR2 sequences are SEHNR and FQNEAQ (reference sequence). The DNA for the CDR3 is TGTGCCTGCAGCCCCGGGACGGCATATGGCTACACCTTC. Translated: CACSPGTAYGYTF.

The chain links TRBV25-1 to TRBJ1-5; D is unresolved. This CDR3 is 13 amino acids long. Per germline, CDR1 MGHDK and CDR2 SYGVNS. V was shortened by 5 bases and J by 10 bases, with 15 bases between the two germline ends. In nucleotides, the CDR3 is TGTGCCAGCAGTTCATACAACGAAGGTCCCCAGCATTTT. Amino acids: CASSSYNEGPQHF.

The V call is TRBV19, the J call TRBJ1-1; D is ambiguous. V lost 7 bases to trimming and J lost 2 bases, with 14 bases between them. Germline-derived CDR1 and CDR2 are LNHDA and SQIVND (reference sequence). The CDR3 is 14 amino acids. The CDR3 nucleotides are TGTGCCAGTACTTCGAGAGGGATTAACACTGAAGCTTTCTTT. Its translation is CASTSRGINTEAFF. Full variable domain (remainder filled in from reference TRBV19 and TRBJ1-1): DGGITQSPKYLFRKEGQNVTLSCEQNLNHDAMYWYRQDPGQGLRLIYYSQIVNDFQKGDIAEGYSVSREKKESFPLTVTSAQKNPTAFYLCASTSRGINTEAFFGQGTRLTVV.

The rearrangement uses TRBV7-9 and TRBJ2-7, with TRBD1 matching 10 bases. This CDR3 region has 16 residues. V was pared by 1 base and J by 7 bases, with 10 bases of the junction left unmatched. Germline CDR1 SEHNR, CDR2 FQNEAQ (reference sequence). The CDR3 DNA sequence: TGTGCCAGCAGCTTAGTCGGGACAGGGGAGGGTGGGGAGCAGTACTTC. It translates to CASSLVGTGEGGEQYF.